Each of the 29 T cell receptor beta chains below was sequenced from the same sample in a study of blood T cell repertoires in COVID-19. TCRdb keeps only in-frame clones here, not all; method: immunoSEQ multiplex PCR. The sample contains 150,000 to 200,000 clones, 82% of which appear only once. The material sequenced was PBMCs or T cells enriched from blood (not recorded which). The receptors come from a woman aged 55 to 70 with acute COVID-19.

CDR3 amino acids: CASETNYGYTF. Written as DNA, the CDR3 is TGTGCCAGCGAGACTAACTATGGCTACACCTTC. The V call is TRBV28, the J call TRBJ1-2; D gene unclear. The CDR3 length is 11 residues. Germline V CDR1 and CDR2: MDHEN, SYDVKM. The V gene lost 8 bases and the J gene lost 0 bases, with 4 bases spanning the gap.

The chain links TRBV18 to TRBJ2-7; D may be TRBD1 (6 bases). Trimming took 3 bases from V and 2 from J, leaving 11 bases between them. CDR3 length: 14 amino acids. Germline-derived CDR1 and CDR2 are KGHSH and LQKENI. The CDR3 sequence: CASSPPTGPYEQYF. The CDR3 DNA reads as TGTGCCAGCTCACCCCCGACAGGCCCCTACGAGCAGTACTTC.

The V and J genes are TRBV5-6 and TRBJ1-5; D remains ambiguous. The CDR3 contains 16 residues. The germline CDR1 and CDR2 sequences are SGHDT and YYEEEE. Trimming stripped 3 bases from V and 0 bases from J, with 13 bases between. CDR3 in amino acids: CASSSWGGNSNQPQHF. CDR3 DNA: TGTGCCAGCAGCTCCTGGGGAGGGAATAGCAATCAGCCCCAGCATTTT.

The J gene is TRBJ2-5, the V gene TRBV11-2; 14 nucleotides line up with TRBD2. CDR3 length: 15 residues. V gave up 5 bases and J gave up 7 bases; unmatched junction bases: 6. Germline CDR1 and CDR2: SGHAT and FQNNGV. Written as DNA, the CDR3 is TGTGCCAGCAGCCCTACGACTAGCGGGGGGGGGACCCAGTACTTC. Translated, it gives CASSPTTSGGGTQYF.

The chain is built from TRBV7-8 and TRBJ2-3; 8 bases line up with TRBD2. Per the germline V gene, CDR1 is SGHVS and CDR2 is FQNEAQ. V lost 4 bases and J lost 0; bases outside the gene matches: 15. The CDR3 loop spans 19 amino acids. This CDR3 reads CASSSGETSGVWSTDTQYF. CDR3 DNA: TGTGCCAGCAGCTCCGGGGAAACTAGCGGAGTCTGGAGCACAGATACGCAGTATTTT.

This chain connects TRBV19 to TRBJ1-2, with D unresolved. Trimming shortened V by 1 base and J by 0 bases, and 18 bases separated the two germline ends. The length of the CDR3 is 18 residues. Germline assignment: CDR1 LNHDA and CDR2 SQIVND (reference sequence). CDR3 amino acids: CASSIGAGRGSSNYGYTF. For the CDR3, the DNA is TGTGCCAGTAGTATAGGAGCGGGCCGTGGGAGTTCTAACTATGGCTACACCTTC. Full variable domain (outside the CDR3, taken from reference TRBV19 and TRBJ1-2): DGGITQSPKYLFRKEGQNVTLSCEQNLNHDAMYWYRQDPGQGLRLIYYSQIVNDFQKGDIAEGYSVSREKKESFPLTVTSAQKNPTAFYLCASSIGAGRGSSNYGYTFGSGTRLTVV.

V usage is TRBV30 and J usage is TRBJ2-3; the match to TRBD1 covers 7 bases. Germline CDR1 is GTSNPN and CDR2 is SVGIG (reference sequence). This CDR3 is built from 13 residues. V shed 0 bases, J shed 10 bases, and the junction held 7 bases outside the gene matches. This CDR3 reads CAWSVQGPAAQYF. As DNA, the CDR3 is TGTGCCTGGAGTGTACAGGGGCCCGCGGCGCAGTATTTT. The entire variable domain, with the rest obtained from reference TRBV30 and TRBJ2-3, is as follows: SQTIHQWPATLVQPVGSPLSLECTVEGTSNPNLYWYRQAAGRGLQLLFYSVGIGQISSEVPQNLSASRPQDRQFILSSKKLLLSDSGFYLCAWSVQGPAAQYFGPGTRLTVL.

This clone came up a few times. The CDR3 sequence is CSVEEVGAGLPYEQYF. As DNA, the CDR3 is TGCAGCGTTGAAGAAGTGGGTGCGGGACTCCCCTACGAGCAGTACTTC. The V gene is TRBV29-1, the J gene TRBJ2-7; tentative D call: TRBD2 (6 bases). The CDR3 extends over 16 amino acids. The germline V and J ends were trimmed by 0 bases and 2 bases, with 17 bases remaining between them. CDR1 is SQVTM and CDR2 is ANQGSEA in the germline V gene.

The chain uses TRBV28 and TRBJ2-1; D unclear. CDR3 length: 12 residues. Germline lookup yields CDR1 MDHEN and CDR2 SYDVKM. V was clipped by 6 bases and J by 1 base, with 4 bases between them. The CDR3 is CASSRSYNEQFF. CDR3 DNA: TGTGCCAGCAGCCGGTCCTACAATGAGCAGTTCTTC. Drawing the rest from reference TRBV28 and TRBJ2-1, the complete variable domain is DVKVTQSSRYLVKRTGEKVFLECVQDMDHENMFWYRQDPGLGLRLIYFSYDVKMKEKGDIPEGYSVSREKKERFSLILESASTNQTSMYLCASSRSYNEQFFGPGTRLTVL.

The chain joins TRBV18 to TRBJ2-7; 11 bases line up with TRBD2. Looked up from germline, CDR1 is KGHSH and CDR2 is LQKENI. V was pared by 3 bases and J by 7 bases, with 5 bases of the junction left unmatched. This CDR3 has 14 amino acids. CDR3 sequence (DNA): TGTGCCAGCTCACCCCTAGCGGGAGGAGGGGAGCAGTACTTC. Protein sequence: CASSPLAGGGEQYF.

The chain combines TRBV3-1 (or the pseudogene TRBV3-2) with TRBJ2-7; maybe TRBD2 (5 bases). Trimming removed 3 bases from V and 2 bases from J, with 8 bases in between. CDR1 LGHDT and CDR2 YNNKEL come from the germline V gene (reference sequence). The CDR3 loop spans 13 amino acids. This chain's CDR3 is CASSQRVPYEQYV. The CDR3 DNA reads as TGTGCCAGCAGCCAGCGGGTTCCCTACGAGCAGTACGTC.

This clone appeared a few times. This chain links TRBV25-1 with TRBJ2-3, with TRBD2 matching over 10 bases. Germline assignment: CDR1 MGHDK and CDR2 SYGVNS. V shed 3 bases, J shed 4 bases, and the junction held 7 bases outside the gene matches. The CDR3 length is 16 residues. In DNA, the CDR3 is TGTGCCAGCAGTGACCTAGCGGGAGACCAGCCAGATACGCAGTATTTT. It is translated as CASSDLAGDQPDTQYF.

The chain recombines TRBV19 with TRBJ2-2, with TRBD1 identical over 7 bases. V lost 2 bases to trimming and J lost 5 bases; unmatched junction nucleotides: 5. The germline V gene has CDR1 LNHDA and CDR2 SQIVND (reference sequence). There are 15 residues in the CDR3. CDR3 residues: CASSIRGGRTGELFF. The CDR3 nucleotides are TGTGCCAGTAGTATAAGAGGGGGCCGGACCGGGGAGCTGTTTTTT.

This clone was counted a few times. The J gene is TRBJ1-6, the V gene TRBV19; 8 nucleotides agree with TRBD1. V dropped 0 bases and J dropped 11; count of bases not matched to a gene: 9. Germline V gene data show CDR1 as LNHDA and CDR2 as SQIVND (reference sequence). This CDR3 is 16 amino acids long. This CDR3 reads CASSIDRNRGSTPLHF. CDR3 DNA: TGTGCCAGTAGTATAGATCGTAACAGGGGGTCTACACCCCTCCACTTT.

This clone was counted once. The rearrangement uses TRBV28 and TRBJ1-5; 7 positions match TRBD1. Germline V gives CDR1 MDHEN, CDR2 SYDVKM. V gave up 3 bases and J gave up 11 bases; unmatched junction bases: 16. This CDR3 contains 16 residues. CDR3 in amino acids: CASSLVKGALLMSQHF. The CDR3 nucleotides are TGTGCCAGCAGTTTGGTAAAGGGGGCCCTCTTGATGTCCCAGCATTTT.

V usage is TRBV5-1 and J usage is TRBJ2-3; D possibly corresponds to TRBD2 (6 bases). The CDR3 covers 14 residues. The germline V and J ends were trimmed by 5 bases and 1 base, with 11 bases remaining between them. The germline V gene encodes CDR1 SGHRS and CDR2 YFSETQ. The CDR3 DNA reads TGCGCCAGCAGGGGGGGTCCTGGCACAGATACGCAGTATTTT. Protein product: CASRGGPGTDTQYF.

The CDR3 loop is CASSLRRQGGYGYTF. CDR3 in DNA: TGCGCCAGCAGCTTACGAAGACAGGGCGGCTATGGCTACACCTTC. The chain couples TRBV5-1 to TRBJ1-2, with 7 bases aligning to TRBD1. This CDR3 is built from 15 residues. V was clipped by 2 bases and J by 4 bases; unmatched bases: 8. CDR1 is SGHRS, CDR2 YFSETQ, per germline.

This chain joins TRBV2 and TRBJ1-4; weak D call: TRBD1 (5 bases). The CDR3 is 15 residues long. The V end was cut by 4 bases, the J end by 8 bases, with 17 bases between. Germline-derived CDR1 and CDR2 are SNHLY and FYNNEI. The CDR3 loop is CASSGGVQGGEKLFF. CDR3 DNA: TGTGCCAGCAGTGGGGGTGTCCAGGGAGGGGAAAAACTGTTTTTT.

The rearrangement links TRBV7-9 to TRBJ2-1, with D maybe TRBD2 (5 bases). Trimming took 5 bases from V and 10 from J, leaving 15 bases between them. Germline lookup yields CDR1 SEHNR and CDR2 FQNEAQ (reference sequence). The CDR3 extends over 13 amino acids. The CDR3 here is CASSHDPGGEQFF. CDR3 bases: TGTGCCAGCAGCCATGACCCCGGCGGGGAGCAGTTCTTC.

The chain has TRBV9 and TRBJ2-3; 9 bases align to TRBD2. This CDR3 comprises 15 residues. V shed 3 bases and J 3 bases; nucleotides not matched to a gene: 5. The germline CDR1 and CDR2 sequences are SGDLS and YYNGEE. CDR3 DNA: TGTGCCAGCAGCGGGATTCTAGCGGGGACAGATACGCAGTATTTT. Protein product: CASSGILAGTDTQYF.

V gene TRBV24-1 combines with J gene TRBJ2-7; tentative D call: TRBD1 (5 bases). V lost 4 bases and J lost 2, with 11 bases in between. The CDR3 runs to 14 residues. From germline, CDR1 is KGHDR and CDR2 SFDVKD. The CDR3 nucleotides are TGTGCCACCAGTGACTCCGACAGTACCTACGAGCAGTACTTC. It codes for CATSDSDSTYEQYF.

This rearrangement joins TRBV6-2 or TRBV6-3 to TRBJ1-1, with a tentative D call TRBD1 (5 bases). V lost 4 bases and J 9 bases, leaving 12 bases between the germline ends. This CDR3 comprises 12 residues. Germline-derived CDR1 and CDR2 are MNHEY and SVGEGT. In nucleotides, the CDR3 is TGTGCCAGCAGTTCTCCCCAGGGCAAAGCTTTCTTT. Protein product: CASSSPQGKAFF.

The sample holds a few counts of this clone. The CDR3 region has the DNA TGCGCCAGCAGACAACAGAAGAAGATAAATTCACCCCTCCACTTT. Amino acids: CASRQQKKINSPLHF. The rearrangement joins TRBV4-3 to TRBJ1-6, with unresolved D. CDR1 is LGHNA and CDR2 is YSLEER in the germline V gene. This CDR3 contains 15 residues. Trimming removed 6 bases from V and 7 bases from J, with 16 bases in between.

The chain carries TRBV9 and TRBJ1-6, with 7 bases matching TRBD1. Trimming took 4 bases from V and 4 from J; bases not matched to a gene: 11. The length of the CDR3 is 17 residues. CDR1 is SGDLS, CDR2 YYNGEE, per germline. In DNA form, the CDR3 reads TGTGCCAGCAGCTCACACGGGACAGTGGGTTATAATTCACCCCTCCACTTT. Its translation: CASSSHGTVGYNSPLHF.

This rearrangement joins TRBV28 to TRBJ1-5; TRBD1 aligns across 9 bases. Germline assignment: CDR1 MDHEN and CDR2 SYDVKM. Losses at the gene ends were 7 bases for V and 6 bases for J; bases not matched to a gene: 4. There are 13 residues in the CDR3. The CDR3 protein is CASNIQGAQPQHF. The CDR3 bases are TGTGCCAGCAATATACAGGGGGCTCAGCCCCAGCATTTT.

This clone was found a few times. This rearrangement joins TRBV6-2 or TRBV6-3 to TRBJ2-3, with 8 nucleotides matching TRBD2. Germline lookup yields CDR1 MNHEY and CDR2 SVGEGT. This CDR3 spans 12 amino acids. J was trimmed by 10 bases and V by 4 bases; bases with no gene match: 4. The CDR3 here is CASSLALAAQYF. The CDR3 DNA follows: TGTGCCAGCAGTTTAGCACTAGCGGCGCAGTATTTT.

V is TRBV5-1 and J is TRBJ2-2, with 10 bases identical to TRBD1. The length of the CDR3 is 15 residues. Germline loops: CDR1 SGHRS, CDR2 YFSETQ. V lost 4 bases to trimming and J lost 7 bases; unmatched junction nucleotides: 7. The CDR3 coding sequence is TGCGCCAGCAGCGGCCGGGACAGGGGTTTCGGGGAGCTGTTTTTT. Its protein is CASSGRDRGFGELFF.

This chain links TRBV11-3 with TRBJ1-1; TRBD1 might be the D (6 bases). CDR3 length: 14 residues. Trimming took off 3 bases at V and 5 bases at J, with 13 bases between the two ends. Per the germline V gene, CDR1 is SGHNT and CDR2 is YENEEA. The chain's CDR3 is CASSFGGAGTEAFF. The CDR3 nucleotides are TGTGCCAGCAGCTTTGGGGGCGCGGGTACTGAAGCTTTCTTT.

The genes are TRBV6-5 and TRBJ2-4, with D perhaps TRBD1 (5 bases). The V and J ends lost 6 bases and 8 bases respectively, with 14 bases between them. The germline gives CDR1 MNHEY, CDR2 SVGAGI. The CDR3 sequence is 13 residues long. In nucleotides, the CDR3 is TGTGCCAGCAGCAGCTCAGGGTTGGACATTCAGTACTTC. As protein: CASSSSGLDIQYF.